This note documents a single TCR beta chain sequence. Its antigen is unknown. No qualities accompany the bases; no much larger clone lies one base away. Reading the germline V gene gives CDR1 MDHEN and CDR2 SYDVKM. The CDR3 starts with the cysteine, ends with the phenylalanine, and has 15 residues. Kept here is only the CDR3 DNA, which spans 45 bases and is read in frame from base 1. From V the trimming removes 0 bases and from J it removes 5 bases, while the gene matches leave 7 bases of the junction unaccounted for. Libraries were built with PCR. Data came from an Illumina HiSeq 2500. To reduce PCR and sequencing biases, unique molecular identifiers were incorporated into the TCR beta cDNA libraries. Per 1 to 10 million input T cells, 500,000 or so cDNA molecules were obtained, such that each molecule approximated one T cell. The patient libraries were prepared and sequenced with the same protocol used for the earlier healthy control dataset. Samples belonging to the same batch were prepared together, multiplexed and sequenced on a shared HiSeq lane. The original methods were these. MIGEC handled the raw barcoded reads, throwing out single-read molecular identifier groups before consensus assembly and CDR3 extraction. VDJtools was used for post-analysis of the clonotype tables, and diversity was normalized by down-sampling every dataset to the size of the smallest sample. In repertoire overlap clustering, CDR3 amino acid sequences, but not nucleotide sequences, were matched to correct batch-related cross-sample contamination. Using fastp at Q25 and MiXCR, TCRdb reprocessed the public reads and kept productive beta chains. Each CDR3 protein gets just one entry, which takes the most common genes and DNA from the rows behind it. TCRdb, rather than the study authors, made the V and J calls. This sample lists about 500,000 distinct CDR3 sequences; roughly 45% were detected once. About 12% of the sample rests with the top ten.

The data are from a study of post-analysis software for immune sequencing data (dated by TCRdb to the mid-2010s). About the study as a whole: The recorded disease courses included relapsing-remitting, secondary progressive and progressive-relapsing multiple sclerosis, and some patients had no subtype annotation. The multiple sclerosis patient repertoires were compared with roughly twelve previously published healthy control repertoires from donors aged about 6 to 28 years. A subset of samples was prepared in parallel using single-end sample barcoding, then pooled and co-amplified after Illumina adapter ligation.

Overall study outcomes, separate from this receptor: Strong co-clustering of samples prepared in the same batch was shown by direct clustering with F measure, prompting a batch-effect correction. Normalized Chao1 diversity was significantly lower in multiple sclerosis patients than controls, suggesting substantial peripheral T-cell clonal expansion. The control group was slightly older than the multiple sclerosis patient group. Significantly higher frequencies in patients than in controls were found for five or six TRBV segments, including TRBV5-6, TRBV5-1 and TRBV20-1.

To demonstrate the VDJtools post-analysis software, the study profiled TCR beta repertoires from the peripheral blood of about 13 young patients with multiple sclerosis. The multiple sclerosis patients were children and adolescents ranging in age from roughly 6 to 15 years. The clonotype was recovered from a girl aged 5-17 years with multiple sclerosis. What was sequenced was blood. The chain couples TRBV28 to TRBJ2-7, and 7 junction bases match TRBD2. The CDR3 amino acid sequence is: CASSLWGSGKDEQYF. The sequenced DNA is TGTGCCAGCAGTTTATGGGGCAGCGGGAAGGACGAGCAGTACTTC.